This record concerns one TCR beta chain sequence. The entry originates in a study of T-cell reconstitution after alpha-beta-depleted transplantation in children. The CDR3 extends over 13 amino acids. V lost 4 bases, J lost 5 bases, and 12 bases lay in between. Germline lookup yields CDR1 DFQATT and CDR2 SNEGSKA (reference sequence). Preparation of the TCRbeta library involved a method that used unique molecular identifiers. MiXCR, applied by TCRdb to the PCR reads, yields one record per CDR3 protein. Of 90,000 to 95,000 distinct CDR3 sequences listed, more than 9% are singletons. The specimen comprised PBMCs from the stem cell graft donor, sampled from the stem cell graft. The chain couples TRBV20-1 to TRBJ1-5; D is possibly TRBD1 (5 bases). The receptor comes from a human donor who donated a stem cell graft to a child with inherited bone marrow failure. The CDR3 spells CSATGLRDQPQHF. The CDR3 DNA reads TGCAGTGCTACGGGACTAAGGGATCAGCCCCAGCATTTT.